This T cell receptor beta chain was sequenced in a study of human T cells and chemical hapten exposure. Individual cDNA molecules in this library carried unique molecular identifiers. TCRdb re-derived calls from the RACE reads in MiXCR, one entry per CDR3 protein. The table has 340,000 or so distinct CDR3 sequences, about 7% seen once; the top ten hold about 8%. Regarding time point: patch test 1, 2 weeks after DPC sensitization. The treatment here: therapeutic diphenylcyclopropenone sensitization with weekly scalp DPC. The CDR3 length is 15 residues. CDR1 is SGHAT and CDR2 is FQDESV in the germline V gene (reference sequence). V was pared by 5 bases and J by 3 bases, with 15 bases between.

This TCR was recovered from a woman in her late teens or twenties with alopecia areata. Some clones in this sample may be carry-over from other donors' samples. Sequencing used whole blood, obtained in connection with sensitization to the hapten diphenylcyclopropenone (DPC). This sequence joins TRBV11-1 and TRBJ2-3, with D possibly matching TRBD1 (6 bases). DNA of the CDR3: TGTGCCAGCAGCCCCAATGGCAGGGGAACAGATACGCAGTATTTT. It specifies CASSPNGRGTDTQYF.